This is a list of T cell receptor beta chains from one sample in a study of T cells in Graves' hyperthyroidism and ophthalmopathy. One entry per CDR3 protein, called by TCRdb with MiXCR from the multiplex PCR reads. This repertoire shows about 700,000 distinct CDR3 sequences, approximately 14% found once; its top ten account for around 9.6%. The sequencing sample was made of blood. All receptors come from a woman between 18 and 29 years old with Graves' hyperthyroidism. Both conserved end residues are part of each CDR3. Each record gives: V gene, clone size, J gene, D gene, CDR3 DNA, CDR3 protein. The D gene is left open where the match is weak. Only some rows state a clone size, as once, few, many or a class for expanded clones.

TRBV6-5	-	TRBJ2-5	-	TGTGCCAGCAGTTACGGGGCCCCAGTGGACGAGACCCAGTACTTC	CASSYGAPVDETQYF
TRBV29-1	-	TRBJ2-7	TRBD1	TGCAGCGTTGACCCAACCGGGACAGGGATGGGAGAGCAGTACTTC	CSVDPTGTGMGEQYF
TRBV2	-	TRBJ1-2	TRBD1	TGTGCCACAGGGGGGGGTGGGGTCTACTATGGCTACACCTTC	CATGGGGVYYGYTF
TRBV2	many	TRBJ2-1	-	TGTGCCAGCCCGGGGACCAATGAGCAGTTCTTC	CASPGTNEQFF
TRBV30	many	TRBJ1-5	-	TGTGCCTGGAGTTTGGGGTTGTATCAGCCCCAGCATTTT	CAWSLGLYQPQHF
TRBV20-1	many	TRBJ2-1	TRBD1	TGCAGTGCCCCCGACGACAGGGGATCCTACAATGAGCAGTTCTTC	CSAPDDRGSYNEQFF
TRBV6-1	many	TRBJ1-5	TRBD1	TGTGCCAGCAGTGTCGCAGGGGGCTACACCTATAGTGGCAATCAGCCCCAGCATTTT	CASSVAGGYTYSGNQPQHF
TRBV3-1	many	TRBJ1-3	-	TGTGCCAGCAGCCAAGAAGGCTACTCTGGAAACACCATATATTTT	CASSQEGYSGNTIYF
TRBV30	many	TRBJ2-1	-	TGTGCCTGGAAGCGCAGCTCCTACAATGAGCAGTTCTTC	CAWKRSSYNEQFF
TRBV10-3	few	TRBJ2-1	-	TGTGCCATCAGAGAGATACAGCGAAATGAGCAGTTCTTC	CAIREIQRNEQFF
TRBV2	many	TRBJ1-1	-	TGTGCCAGCAGTGTTTTCGGGATTGAAGCTTTCTTT	CASSVFGIEAFF
TRBV18	-	TRBJ1-4	-	TGTGCCAGCTCCCCGACGGACAGTAATGAAAAACTGGTTTTT	CASSPTDSNEKLVF
TRBV20-1	many	TRBJ2-7	-	TGCAGTGCTAGAGATCATGCGAGCGTTCCCTACGAGCAGTACTTC	CSARDHASVPYEQYF
TRBV20-1	few	TRBJ2-7	-	TGCAGTGCTGGAGATCCGGGGAGCTCCTACGAGCAGTACTTC	CSAGDPGSSYEQYF
TRBV20-1	many	TRBJ2-3	TRBD2	TGCAGTGCTAGAGATCTCCTAGCGGGAGTGCTGAAAGATACGCAGTATTTT	CSARDLLAGVLKDTQYF
TRBV29-1	few	TRBJ1-1	-	TGCAGCGCCAAGGGACGTTTGAACACTGAAGCTTTCTTT	CSAKGRLNTEAFF
TRBV7-3	few	TRBJ2-1	TRBD1	TGTGCCAGCAGCCCAAAGGGACAGGGTAGGAATGAGCAGTTCTTC	CASSPKGQGRNEQFF